These T cell receptor beta chains were read from a single sample in a study of T cell clonotyping in hematopoietic cell transplantation. TCRdb's copy holds only in-frame clones and misses some; the assay was immunoSEQ multiplex PCR. Of roughly 15,000 clones listed, roughly nine tenths are singletons. Sample: peripheral blood mononuclear cells. These receptors were obtained from a man over 45 in good health. Some clones in this sample may be carry-over from other donors' samples. Both conserved end residues are part of each CDR3. D genes are given only for firm matches. For some rows the clone size is stated as once, few or many, or as a class when expanded; others skip it.

CDR3 length,V gene,D gene,J gene,clone size,CDR3 DNA,CDR3 protein
16,TRBV19,NA,TRBJ1-5,once,TGTGCCAGTAGTACCGTCGGGGGGTCGAGCAATCAGCCCCAGCATTTT,CASSTVGGSSNQPQHF
15,TRBV9,NA,TRBJ2-3,NA,TGTGCCAGCAACCCGGGGGCGGCCTACACAGATACGCAGTATTTT,CASNPGAAYTDTQYF
16,TRBV5-4,TRBD1,TRBJ2-7,NA,TGTGCCAGCAGCACTGCCGGGACAGGGATTACCTACGAGCAGTACTTC,CASSTAGTGITYEQYF
14,TRBV6-1,TRBD1,TRBJ1-2,few,TGTGCCAGTTTTACAGGACAGGGCGACTATGGCTACACCTTC,CASFTGQGDYGYTF
15,TRBV7-2,NA,TRBJ1-2,NA,TGTGCCAGCAGCGCATCCACGGGGCCTAACTATGGCTACACCTTC,CASSASTGPNYGYTF
14,TRBV5-1,NA,TRBJ2-5,NA,TGCGCCAGCAGCCCGGGGGAAATAAAAGAGACCCAGTACTTC,CASSPGEIKETQYF
13,TRBV11-2,NA,TRBJ1-6,NA,TGTGCCAGCAGCTTTAATCGCGAGGCGCCCCTCCACTTT,CASSFNREAPLHF
15,TRBV9,TRBD1,TRBJ2-7,NA,TGTGCCAGCAGCGTAGCTCAGGGGGCCTCCTACGAGCAGTACTTC,CASSVAQGASYEQYF
16,TRBV27,NA,TRBJ2-7,NA,TGTGCCAGCAGTTCCGCCCTCGCAGGGGACGGGTACGAGCAGTACTTC,CASSSALAGDGYEQYF
14,TRBV7-2,NA,TRBJ1-6,NA,TGTGCCAGCACTTTGGGGACATATGATTCACCCCTCCACTTT,CASTLGTYDSPLHF
10,TRBV2,NA,TRBJ2-1,once,TGTGCCAGCAGAGTTAATGAGCAGTTCTTC,CASRVNEQFF
12,TRBV7-2,TRBD1,TRBJ1-1,NA,TGTGCCAGCAGCATAACAGGGGCTGAAGCTTTCTTT,CASSITGAEAFF
12,TRBV2,NA,TRBJ1-1,NA,TGTGCCAGCAGCCTGGGCGACACTGAAGCTTTCTTT,CASSLGDTEAFF
14,TRBV28,NA,TRBJ1-2,NA,TGTGCCAGCAGTTTAACAGCAGTAGTCTATGGCTACACCTTC,CASSLTAVVYGYTF
13,TRBV6-1,NA,TRBJ1-2,NA,TGTGCCAGCAGTGAAGCTCTGGTGTATGGCTACACCTTC,CASSEALVYGYTF
14,TRBV6-6,NA,TRBJ1-1,NA,TGTGCCAGCAGTTACTCGACGGTGAACACTGAAGCTTTCTTT,CASSYSTVNTEAFF
14,TRBV6-5,TRBD2,TRBJ2-3,NA,TGTGCCAGCAGCCGACTAGCGGGGGAAGATACGCAGTATTTT,CASSRLAGEDTQYF
11,TRBV28,NA,TRBJ1-5,NA,TGTGCCAGCAGTTCTTACCAGCCCCAGCATTTT,CASSSYQPQHF
14,TRBV14,NA,TRBJ2-3,NA,TGTGCCAGCAGCTACGTGAGCCTTGGAGATACGCAGTATTTT,CASSYVSLGDTQYF
11,TRBV30,NA,TRBJ2-1,NA,TGTGCCTGGAGTTCTAACAATGAGCAGTTCTTC,CAWSSNNEQFF
12,TRBV30,NA,TRBJ2-3,few,TGTGCCTGGGGGACACCGACAGATACGCAGTATTTT,CAWGTPTDTQYF
15,TRBV6-5,TRBD2,TRBJ2-3,NA,TGTGCCAGCAGTTTCCGGGGGGTAAGCACAGATACGCAGTATTTT,CASSFRGVSTDTQYF
13,TRBV10-3,TRBD1,TRBJ1-5,NA,TGTGCCATCAGGGACAGGGAGGGTCAGCCCCAGCATTTT,CAIRDREGQPQHF
15,TRBV5-6,TRBD1,TRBJ1-6,NA,TGTGCCAGCAGCTCACAGGGGGGAGATAATTCACCCCTCCACTTT,CASSSQGGDNSPLHF
11,TRBV5-6,NA,TRBJ1-1,NA,TGTGCCAGCAGCCGGACACTTGAAGCTTTCTTT,CASSRTLEAFF
16,TRBV19,TRBD2,TRBJ2-7,NA,TGTGCCAGTAGTATACAGAGTAGCGGGGGTAGGCTGGAGCAGTACTTC,CASSIQSSGGRLEQYF
15,TRBV5-6,NA,TRBJ1-2,NA,TGTGCCAGCAGCTTGGATTCCGCCCGTAACTATGGCTACACCTTC,CASSLDSARNYGYTF
10,TRBV20-1,NA,TRBJ1-2,few,TGCAGTGCTTTCCAGTATGGCTACACCTTC,CSAFQYGYTF
11,TRBV20-1,TRBD2,TRBJ2-5,NA,TGCAGTGCCCTGGGAGGGGAGACCCAGTACTTC,CSALGGETQYF
15,TRBV4-3,NA,TRBJ1-1,once,TGCGCCAGCAGCCAAGATCGTTTGGGAAACACTGAAGCTTTCTTT,CASSQDRLGNTEAFF
14,TRBV25-1,TRBD1,TRBJ2-7,NA,TGTGCCAGCAGTGGGACAGGGGTGGAAAAGGAGCAGTACTTC,CASSGTGVEKEQYF
16,TRBV4-1,TRBD1,TRBJ1-6,NA,TGCGCCAGCAGCCCAGGGGGAAGCTCCTATAATTCACCCCTCCACTTT,CASSPGGSSYNSPLHF
15,TRBV7-6,NA,TRBJ1-4,NA,TGTGCCAGCAGTGCGATTGGGGCGGACAATGAAAAACTGTTTTTT,CASSAIGADNEKLFF
15,TRBV6-6,TRBD1,TRBJ2-5,NA,TGTGCCAGCAGTGTAGGGACAGGGGGAGGAGAGACCCAGTACTTC,CASSVGTGGGETQYF
13,TRBV25-1,NA,TRBJ2-7,NA,TGTGCCAGCAGCAGCCAGGGGGGCTACGAGCAGTACTTC,CASSSQGGYEQYF
14,TRBV5-1,TRBD1,TRBJ2-7,NA,TGCGCCAGCAGATATGACAGGGGACGCTACGAGCAGTACTTC,CASRYDRGRYEQYF
14,TRBV6-4,NA,TRBJ2-6,NA,TGTGCCAGCAGCCAAAGCTCTGGGGCCAACGTCCTGACTTTC,CASSQSSGANVLTF
15,TRBV7-3,TRBD2,TRBJ2-5,NA,TGTGCCAGCAGTACCGGGACTAGCGTGATGGAGACCCAGTACTTC,CASSTGTSVMETQYF
13,TRBV7-2,NA,TRBJ2-2,NA,TGTGCCAGCAGCGCTTCTAACACCGGGGAGCTGTTTTTT,CASSASNTGELFF
12,TRBV12-5,NA,TRBJ1-5,NA,TGTGCTAGTGGTCCCACGAATCAGCCCCAGCATTTT,CASGPTNQPQHF
12,TRBV29-1,NA,TRBJ2-7,NA,TGCAGCGTCCAGGTGAGCTCCTACGAGCAGTACTTC,CSVQVSSYEQYF
14,TRBV30,TRBD1,TRBJ1-3,NA,TGTGCCTCTTCCAGGGGTTTCAGGGGGAACACCATATATTTT,CASSRGFRGNTIYF
11,TRBV19,NA,TRBJ1-1,NA,TGTGCCAGTAGTCTGCGGGAGGAAGCTTTCTTT,CASSLREEAFF
11,TRBV6-5,NA,TRBJ2-5,NA,TGTGCCAGCAGAAGTAGTAGCATCAGTTACTTC,CASRSSSISYF
15,TRBV5-1,NA,TRBJ1-2,NA,TGCGCCAGCAGCGTACAACAGGGAACCAACTATGGCTACACCTTC,CASSVQQGTNYGYTF
13,TRBV29-1,TRBD2,TRBJ2-1,NA,TGCAGCGTTTCCGCTAGCGGGGTCAATGAGCAGTTCTTC,CSVSASGVNEQFF